What follows are 8 T cell receptor beta chains derived from one specimen sequenced in a study of control samples from healthy donors and cancer patients. Data came from immunoSEQ multiplex PCR; TCRdb stores just in-frame clones and leaves some out. This table holds fewer than 250,000 clones, approximately 91% found once. Source material: blood. These receptors originate from a man younger than 45 in good health.

The chain joins TRBV9 to TRBJ2-1, with D possibly TRBD2 on 5 matching bases. The CDR3 totals 15 residues. V dropped 9 bases and J dropped 0 bases, with 16 bases sitting between them. In germline, CDR1 is SGDLS, CDR2 YYNGEE. DNA for the CDR3: TGTGCCATCCTCTGGGAGAGGCGCTCCTACAATGAGCAGTTCTTC. This encodes CAILWERRSYNEQFF.

DNA of the CDR3: TGTGCCAGTAGTATCTCGCGCCTCCGTTACAATGAGCAGTTCTTC. This codes for CASSISRLRYNEQFF. J is TRBJ2-1 and V is TRBV19, with D unresolved. Trimming pared 3 bases from V and 4 bases from J, leaving 13 bases between. The CDR3 runs to 15 residues. Per germline, CDR1 LNHDA and CDR2 SQIVND (reference sequence).

The CDR3 loop reads CASSLEGDEQFF. CDR3 nucleotides: TGCGCCAGCAGCCTGGAGGGCGATGAGCAGTTCTTC. The rearrangement joins TRBV4-1 to TRBJ2-1, with a tentative D call TRBD2 (6 bases). The CDR3 covers 12 residues. V was shortened by 4 bases and J by 8 bases, with 9 bases between the two germline ends. Germline V lookup: CDR1 MGHRA, CDR2 YSYEKL.

V gene TRBV5-4 combines with J gene TRBJ2-4; no reliable D call. V was shortened by 1 base and J by 8 bases, with 10 bases between the two germline ends. CDR3 length: 13 residues. Germline V gene sequence: CDR1 SGHNT, CDR2 YYREEE (reference sequence). CDR3 amino acids: CASSLRSRDIQYF. The CDR3 DNA follows: TGTGCCAGCAGCTTGCGTTCAAGGGACATTCAGTACTTC.

This sequence joins TRBV30 and TRBJ2-3; 14 bases line up with TRBD2. The junction had 5 bases not matched to a gene; V was cut back by 2 bases and J by 1 base. Germline CDR1 reads GTSNPN; CDR2 reads SVGIG (reference sequence). The CDR3 spans 17 residues. The CDR3: CAWSTGLAGGGTDTQYF. The CDR3 coding sequence is TGTGCCTGGAGTACCGGACTAGCGGGGGGCGGCACAGATACGCAGTATTTT. Together with reference TRBV30 and TRBJ2-3, the CDR3 gives the full variable domain: SQTIHQWPATLVQPVGSPLSLECTVEGTSNPNLYWYRQAAGRGLQLLFYSVGIGQISSEVPQNLSASRPQDRQFILSSKKLLLSDSGFYLCAWSTGLAGGGTDTQYFGPGTRLTVL.

The V gene is TRBV7-9, the J gene TRBJ1-2; 7 nucleotides agree with TRBD1. CDR3 length: 14 amino acids. The germline V gene has CDR1 SEHNR and CDR2 FQNEAQ (reference sequence). The V and J ends lost 6 bases and 3 bases, in that order; junction bases with no gene match: 7. The CDR3 loop is CASRSDRADYGYTF. The CDR3 nucleotides are TGTGCCAGCAGATCCGACAGGGCCGACTATGGCTACACCTTC.

The table lists this clone with a few counts. The chain carries TRBV5-1 and TRBJ1-2; a possible D gene is TRBD1 (5 bases). This CDR3 has 14 amino acids. In germline, CDR1 is SGHRS, CDR2 YFSETQ. V lost 4 bases and J lost 8, with 18 bases in between. CDR3 residues: CASSIRGRTSGYTF. The CDR3 nucleotides read TGCGCCAGCAGCATCCGGGGCAGGACATCGGGCTACACCTTC.

In the case of this clone: Other nucleotide sequences from this sample produce the same CDR3. The chain employs TRBV7-2 and TRBJ1-5; the D is unclear. The CDR3 is 12 amino acids. From germline, CDR1 is SGHTA and CDR2 FQGNSA. With 5 bases removed from V and 10 bases from J, the gap between germline ends came to 12 bases. The CDR3 DNA is TGTGCCAGCAGCCCCTACGGGCAACCCCAGCATTTT. This gives the protein CASSPYGQPQHF.